The TCR beta chain described here comes from a study of CD8+CD57+ T cells in acquired aplastic anemia (dated by TCRdb to the late 2010s). Concerning the study at large: Extracted DNA from sorted CD4+ and CD8+ cells averaged approximately 3 ug, ranging from roughly 0.17 to 30 ug. Healthy donor samples averaged approximately 10 million reads for CD4+ and 11 million to 14 million for CD8+ cells.

A remark on this clonotype: The antigen it binds to is not known. No base-level quality is on record; no much larger clone is a single base apart.

TCR repertoires of sorted CD4+ and CD8+ blood T cells from severe aplastic anemia patients and healthy subjects were deep-sequenced in the study. Ficoll-Paque density gradient centrifugation was used to isolate peripheral blood mononuclear cells. Before DNA extraction, CD4+ and CD8+ T cells were sorted by FACS or by magnetic beads. The paper's findings and limits, for the study overall: Patients and healthy controls showed no significant difference in CD8+ Simpson's diversity (P=0.060). Around 30 CD8+ CDR3 sequences were found in both patients and controls but appeared to be highly expressed in patients and within the immunodominant clones of the patients.

Genomic DNA was used as template for profiling of TCR beta VDJ combinations and CDR3 sequences. An Illumina HiSeq 2000 was the platform used for TCR repertoire sequencing. From the authors' description of their analysis: TRBV/TRBJ rearrangement plots, CDR3 size and DJ length profiles, and Simpson's diversity index were used to evaluate the repertoires. The immunodominant clone was defined as the most abundant DNA sequence in deep sequencing data. CDR3 amino acid sequences were checked for sharing across subjects and were also compared against the VDJdb database and published repertoires. TCRdb trimmed the raw reads at Q25, called clones with MiXCR and kept productive beta chains. Entries are consolidated by CDR3 protein sequence, retaining the most common genes and DNA. It is TCRdb's table, rather than the study itself, that gives the V and J calls and clone size. The sample profile shows about 400,000 distinct CDR3 sequences; 55% to 70% of them were found once. The ten largest make up approximately 3.8% of the sample.

The sample was sorted CD4+, CD8+, or CD8+CD57+ T cells (not recorded which) from PBMCs. The TCR originated in a human donor in good health, serving as a control.

The bases read TGCGCCAGCAGTGACGTGTCTGGGGGCGGTGAGCAGTTCTTC. Translated, it gives CASSDVSGGGEQFF. Recombination connected TRBV10-2 to TRBJ2-1; TRBD1 is perhaps the D gene, given 6 matching bases. V sheds 3 bases and J sheds 9 bases, leaving 15 bases between their ends. Based on the germline V gene, the CDR1 and CDR2 sequences are WSHSY and SAAADI. From the cysteine through the phenylalanine, the CDR3 covers 14 amino acids. The sequence is cut down to CDR3 DNA, 42 bases in frame from base 1.